These 12 T cell receptor beta chains were all obtained from the same sample, sequenced in a study of PD-L1 blockade in urothelial cancer. Time point described: pretreatment peripheral blood. Clones were sequenced by immunoSEQ multiplex PCR, and TCRdb holds only the in-frame ones, with some missing. The sample comprises tens of thousands of clones, about four fifths of which are singletons, and around 2% rests with the top ten. Sequencing was performed on PBMCs, taken around atezolizumab (anti-PD-L1) treatment. The receptors stem from a man between 60 and 75 years old with urothelial cancer.

The chain is built from TRBV18 and TRBJ1-2; D gene ambiguous. This CDR3 contains 14 residues. The V end was cut by 2 bases, the J end by 3 bases, with 10 bases between. Germline lookup yields CDR1 KGHSH and CDR2 LQKENI. The DNA of the CDR3 is TGTGCCAGCTCACCAGGAGGGCCCGACTATGGCTACACCTTC. Translated: CASSPGGPDYGYTF.

This sequence joins TRBV5-5 and TRBJ1-3; 8 nucleotides agree with TRBD1. Germline CDR1 and CDR2: SGHKS and YYEKEE (reference sequence). J lost 0 bases, V lost 3 bases, and 8 bases had no gene match. This CDR3 spans 17 amino acids. CDR3 sequence (DNA): TGTGCCAGCAGCTCCCTGGACAGGGTGGGCTCTGGAAACACCATATATTTT. Amino acid sequence: CASSSLDRVGSGNTIYF.

The chain is built from TRBV29-1 and TRBJ2-6; D gene uncertain. Trimming cost V 5 bases and J 4 bases, with 6 bases left between them. Germline V gives CDR1 SQVTM, CDR2 ANQGSEA. CDR3 length equals 12 residues. CDR3 in DNA: TGCAGCGTTCAGTCAGGGGCCAACGTCCTGACTTTC. Its protein is CSVQSGANVLTF. Combining the CDR3 with reference TRBV29-1 and TRBJ2-6 gives the whole variable domain SAVISQKPSRDICQRGTSLTIQCQVDSQVTMMFWYRQQPGQSLTLIATANQGSEATYESGFVIDKFPISRPNLTFSTLTVSNMSPEDSSIYLCSVQSGANVLTFGAGSRLTVL.

The V and J genes are TRBV5-1 and TRBJ2-7, with a weak D call TRBD1 (6 bases). Trimming left V 4 bases short and J 4 bases short, with 15 bases between. Per germline, CDR1 SGHRS and CDR2 YFSETQ. This CDR3 contains 14 residues. Here the CDR3 reads CASSPRLQGYEQYF. Here the CDR3 DNA reads TGCGCCAGCAGCCCCAGGCTACAGGGATACGAGCAGTACTTC. Together with reference TRBV5-1 and TRBJ2-7, the CDR3 gives the full variable domain: KAGVTQTPRYLIKTRGQQVTLSCSPISGHRSVSWYQQTPGQGLQFLFEYFSETQRNKGNFPGRFSGRQFSNSRSEMNVSTLELGDSALYLCASSPRLQGYEQYFGPGTRLTVT.

The chain has TRBV30 and TRBJ2-1; a possible D gene is TRBD2 (7 bases). There are 14 residues in the CDR3. V was trimmed by 3 bases and J by 10 bases, leaving 19 bases between them. Germline assignment: CDR1 GTSNPN and CDR2 SVGIG (reference sequence). For the CDR3, the DNA is TGTGCCTGGAGGAGGGGGGGCCGAGGTCGAGAGCAGTTCTTC. Protein sequence: CAWRRGGRGREQFF.

The rearrangement uses TRBV6-5 and TRBJ2-1; 9 bases are shared with TRBD2. V was clipped by 1 base and J by 2 bases; unmatched bases: 3. Germline V gene data show CDR1 as MNHEY and CDR2 as SVGAGI. This CDR3 contains 16 residues. The CDR3 DNA reads as TGTGCCAGCAGTTACTTCCTAGCGGGAACCTACAATGAGCAGTTCTTC. As protein: CASSYFLAGTYNEQFF.

The CDR3 DNA reads TGTGCCATCAGGCCGACTAGCGGCCAATCCTACGAGCAGTACTTC. It translates to CAIRPTSGQSYEQYF. The J gene is TRBJ2-7, the V gene TRBV10-3; 9 nucleotides line up with TRBD2. In germline, CDR1 is ENHRY, CDR2 SYGVKD. J lost 1 base, V lost 6 bases, and 7 bases had no gene match. CDR3 length: 15 residues.

The gene calls are TRBV7-8 and TRBJ1-3, with a tentative D call TRBD1 (5 bases). Germline values: CDR1 SGHVS, CDR2 FQNEAQ. The length of the CDR3 is 18 residues. V dropped 4 bases and J dropped 4 bases, with 23 bases sitting between them. CDR3 region: CASSSPRGGLGLGNTIYF. CDR3 DNA: TGTGCCAGCAGCTCGCCTCGGGGGGGGTTGGGGTTGGGAAACACCATATATTTT.

This rearrangement joins TRBV29-1 to TRBJ1-1, with D maybe TRBD1 (6 bases). The CDR3 is 12 residues long. Trimming took off 3 bases at V and 3 bases at J, with 8 bases between the two ends. Per the germline V gene, CDR1 is SQVTM and CDR2 is ANQGSEA. The CDR3 bases are TGCAGCGTTGACAGGGGACACACTGAAGCTTTCTTT. Encoded protein: CSVDRGHTEAFF.

The chain has TRBV18 and TRBJ2-7; D perhaps matches TRBD1 (7 bases). The CDR3 contains 12 residues. CDR1 KGHSH and CDR2 LQKENI come from the germline V gene. V dropped 6 bases and J dropped 6 bases, with 12 bases sitting between them. CDR3 DNA: TGTGCCAGCTCTCGACAGGGAGGCGAGCAGTACTTC. Residues: CASSRQGGEQYF.

This clone was observed a handful of times. The CDR3 is CASSLDRDLYTEAFF. CDR3 DNA: TGCGCCAGCAGCTTAGACAGGGATCTGTACACTGAAGCTTTCTTT. This chain joins TRBV5-1 and TRBJ1-1, with 7 positions matching TRBD1. In germline, CDR1 is SGHRS, CDR2 YFSETQ. The V segment lost 2 bases and the J segment 3 bases; nucleotides outside the gene matches: 7. This CDR3 is built from 15 residues.

This sequence joins TRBV19 and TRBJ2-2; 8 bases align to TRBD1. In germline, CDR1 is LNHDA, CDR2 SQIVND (reference sequence). The CDR3 loop spans 16 amino acids. V dropped 5 bases and J dropped 4; count of bases not matched to a gene: 9. CDR3 bases: TGTGCCAGTAGTCGCGACTGGACAGGGAGCACCGGGGAGCTGTTTTTT. Protein sequence: CASSRDWTGSTGELFF.